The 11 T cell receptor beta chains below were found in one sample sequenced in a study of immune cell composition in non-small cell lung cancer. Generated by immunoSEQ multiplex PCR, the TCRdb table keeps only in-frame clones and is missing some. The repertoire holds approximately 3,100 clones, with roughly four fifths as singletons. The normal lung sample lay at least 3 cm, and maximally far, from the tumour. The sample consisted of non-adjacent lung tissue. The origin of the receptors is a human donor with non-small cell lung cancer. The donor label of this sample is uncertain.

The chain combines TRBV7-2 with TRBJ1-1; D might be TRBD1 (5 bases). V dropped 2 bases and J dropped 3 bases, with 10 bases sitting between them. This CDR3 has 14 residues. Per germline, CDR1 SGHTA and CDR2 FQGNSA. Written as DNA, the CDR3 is TGTGCCAGCAGCTTACGCAGGGATTACACTGAAGCTTTCTTT. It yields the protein CASSLRRDYTEAFF.

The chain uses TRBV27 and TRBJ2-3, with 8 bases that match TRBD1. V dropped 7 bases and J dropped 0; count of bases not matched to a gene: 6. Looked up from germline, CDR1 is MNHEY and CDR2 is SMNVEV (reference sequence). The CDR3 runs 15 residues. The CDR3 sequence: CASTWTGRSTDTQYF. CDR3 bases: TGTGCCAGCACCTGGACAGGGCGTAGCACAGATACGCAGTATTTT.

The CDR3 nucleotides are TGTGCCAGCAGCTTAGTCAGCCAAGAGACCCAGTACTTC. This codes for CASSLVSQETQYF. This chain connects TRBV7-2 to TRBJ2-5; D remains unclear. The CDR3 consists of 13 residues. Trimming pared 1 base from V and 1 base from J, leaving 4 bases between. Germline values: CDR1 SGHTA, CDR2 FQGNSA.

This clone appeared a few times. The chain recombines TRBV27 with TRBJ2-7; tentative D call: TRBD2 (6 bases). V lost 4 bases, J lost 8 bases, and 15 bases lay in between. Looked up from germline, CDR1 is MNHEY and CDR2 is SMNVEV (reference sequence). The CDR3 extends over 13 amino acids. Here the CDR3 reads CASSSDGSLKQYF. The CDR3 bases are TGTGCCAGCAGTTCGGACGGGAGTCTGAAGCAGTACTTC.

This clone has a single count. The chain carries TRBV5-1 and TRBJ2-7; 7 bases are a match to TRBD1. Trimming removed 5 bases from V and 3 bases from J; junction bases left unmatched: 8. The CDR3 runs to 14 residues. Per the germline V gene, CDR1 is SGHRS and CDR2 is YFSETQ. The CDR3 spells CASRWGTVGYEQYF. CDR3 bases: TGCGCCAGCAGGTGGGGGACAGTTGGCTACGAGCAGTACTTC.

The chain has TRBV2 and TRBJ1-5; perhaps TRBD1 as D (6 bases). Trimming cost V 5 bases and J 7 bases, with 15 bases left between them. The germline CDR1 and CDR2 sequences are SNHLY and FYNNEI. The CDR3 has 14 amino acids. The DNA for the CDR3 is TGTGCCAGCAGTATTCAGGGGATAGACCAGCCCCAGCATTTT. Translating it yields CASSIQGIDQPQHF. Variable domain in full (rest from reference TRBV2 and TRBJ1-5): EPEVTQTPSHQVTQMGQEVILRCVPISNHLYFYWYRQILGQKVEFLVSFYNNEISEKSEIFDDQFSVERPDGSNFTLKIRSTKLEDSAMYFCASSIQGIDQPQHFGDGTRLSIL.

Written as DNA, the CDR3 is TGTGCCAGCAGTTACTTAGCGGGAGCCGCCAGGGGCGAGCAGTACTTC. It yields the protein CASSYLAGAARGEQYF. This rearrangement joins TRBV6-6 to TRBJ2-7, with TRBD2 matching over 9 bases. The CDR3 has 16 amino acids. The trim removed 1 base at V and 6 bases at J, leaving 10 bases unmatched. Germline V gene sequence: CDR1 MNHNY, CDR2 SVGAGI (reference sequence).

The CDR3, as DNA: TGCGCCAGCAGCTTACAGGGGGCGGACTATGGCTACACCTTC. Translating it yields CASSLQGADYGYTF. The rearrangement joins TRBV5-1 to TRBJ1-2; 9 bases agree with TRBD1. Unmatched junction bases numbered 2, after V lost 2 bases and J lost 3 bases. The germline V gene encodes CDR1 SGHRS and CDR2 YFSETQ. The CDR3 is made up of 14 amino acids.

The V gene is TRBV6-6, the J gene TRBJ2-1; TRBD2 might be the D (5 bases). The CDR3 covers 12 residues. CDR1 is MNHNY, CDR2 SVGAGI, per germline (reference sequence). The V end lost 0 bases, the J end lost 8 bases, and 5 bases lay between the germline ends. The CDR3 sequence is CASSYSGDEQFF. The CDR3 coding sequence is TGTGCCAGCAGTTACTCCGGGGATGAGCAGTTCTTC.

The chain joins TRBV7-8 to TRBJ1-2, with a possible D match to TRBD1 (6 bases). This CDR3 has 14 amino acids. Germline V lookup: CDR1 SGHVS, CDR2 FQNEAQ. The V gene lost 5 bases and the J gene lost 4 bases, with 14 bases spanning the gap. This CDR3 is CASSPRGQPYGYTF. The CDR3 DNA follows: TGTGCCAGCAGCCCCAGAGGACAGCCCTATGGCTACACCTTC.

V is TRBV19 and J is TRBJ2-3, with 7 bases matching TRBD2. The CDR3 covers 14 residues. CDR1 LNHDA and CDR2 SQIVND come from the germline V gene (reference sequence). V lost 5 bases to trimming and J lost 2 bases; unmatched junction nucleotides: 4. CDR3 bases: TGTGCCAGTAGTTCTAGCGGCTCCACAGATACGCAGTATTTT. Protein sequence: CASSSSGSTDTQYF.